The 24 T cell receptor beta chains reported below all come from one sample, sequenced in a study of vaccination and CD4 T cells after COVID-19. Treatment reported: roughly nine-day PBMC culture with coronavirus spike peptide pools or control peptides (ViraFEST assay). Antigens of these TCRs are unknown. Scientists ran DNA taken from cultured CD4+ T cells through the Oncomine TCR Beta short-read assay for sequencing. Via MiXCR, TCRdb re-called the PCR reads, giving one row per CDR3 protein. Altogether 8,500 to 9,500 distinct CDR3 sequences are present, 60% being singletons, with the ten largest covering roughly 12%. Sequences were derived from cultured CD4+ T cells from blood, sampled after SARS-CoV-2 vaccination. The receptors here all came from a human donor with COVID-19.

The rearrangement links TRBV9 to TRBJ2-3, with 9 bases lining up with TRBD2. In germline, CDR1 is SGDLS, CDR2 YYNGEE. With 4 bases clipped from V and 2 bases from J, the junction kept 14 bases outside the gene matches. The CDR3 totals 18 residues. The CDR3 loop reads CASSLLGGGAFDTDTQYF. CDR3 DNA sequence: TGTGCCAGCAGCCTTCTCGGCGGGGGGGCCTTCGACACAGATACGCAGTATTTT. Filled out from reference TRBV9 and TRBJ2-3, the complete variable domain reads DSGVTQTPKHLITATGQRVTLRCSPRSGDLSVYWYQQSLDQGLQFLIQYYNGEERAKGNILERFSAQQFPDLHSELNLSSLELGDSALYFCASSLLGGGAFDTDTQYFGPGTRLTVL.

This clonotype was recorded a few times. The chain uses TRBV27 and TRBJ2-7; 8 bases fit TRBD1. Germline V gene sequence: CDR1 MNHEY, CDR2 SMNVEV (reference sequence). The ends lost 7 bases at V and 2 bases at J; junction bases unmatched: 7. This CDR3 spans 14 amino acids. DNA of the CDR3: TGTGCCAGCACCCCAGGGGGCAGGGCCTACGAGCAGTACTTC. It specifies CASTPGGRAYEQYF.

This chain links TRBV12-3 or TRBV12-4 with TRBJ1-2; D possibly corresponds to TRBD1 (5 bases). V was clipped by 4 bases and J by 0 bases, with 12 bases between them. This CDR3 is built from 15 residues. The CDR3 reads CASSSPDRANYGYTF. CDR3 DNA: TGTGCCAGCAGTTCCCCCGACAGAGCTAACTATGGCTACACCTTC.

This chain links TRBV7-2 with TRBJ1-6; D might be TRBD1 (6 bases). Germline V gene data show CDR1 as SGHTA and CDR2 as FQGNSA. Trimming shortened V by 1 base and J by 5 bases, and 9 bases separated the two germline ends. The CDR3 loop spans 15 amino acids. CDR3 in amino acids: CASSLDRDHNSPLHF. The CDR3 region has the DNA TGTGCCAGCAGCTTAGACAGGGATCATAATTCACCCCTCCACTTT.

The V and J genes are TRBV15 and TRBJ2-1, with 9 bases fitting TRBD2. Trimming at V came to 3 bases and at J to 10 bases, leaving 16 bases not matched to a gene. This CDR3 contains 17 residues. CDR1 is LNHNV, CDR2 YYDKDF, per germline (reference sequence). The CDR3 loop is CATSRGGGLARGYEQFF. Written as DNA, the CDR3 is TGTGCCACCAGCAGGGGGGGGGGACTAGCACGAGGGTACGAGCAGTTCTTC.

This chain joins TRBV7-9 and TRBJ1-5, with D perhaps matching TRBD1 (6 bases). V lost 3 bases to trimming and J lost 4 bases, with 10 bases between them. The CDR3 consists of 14 residues. Germline CDR1 reads SEHNR; CDR2 reads FQNEAQ (reference sequence). DNA for the CDR3: TGTGCCAGCAGCTTGGGGGGGCTGAATCAGCCCCAGCATTTT. It translates to CASSLGGLNQPQHF. The complete variable domain, with remaining parts taken from reference TRBV7-9 and TRBJ1-5, reads DTGVSQNPRHKITKRGQNVTFRCDPISEHNRLYWYRQTLGQGPEFLTYFQNEAQLEKSRLLSDRFSAERPKGSFSTLEIQRTEQGDSAMYLCASSLGGLNQPQHFGDGTRLSIL.

This chain connects TRBV10-1 to TRBJ1-5; D uncertain. This CDR3 has 13 amino acids. Trimming pared 3 bases from V and 9 bases from J, leaving 12 bases between. CDR1 is WNHNN, CDR2 SYGVQD, per germline (reference sequence). Written as DNA, the CDR3 is TGCGCCAGCAGTGAAGGAAAGAAAGGGCCCCAGCATTTT. This sequence encodes CASSEGKKGPQHF.

The sample holds one count of this clonotype. V gene TRBV11-2 combines with J gene TRBJ1-2; tentative D call: TRBD1 (5 bases). Trimming pared 3 bases from V and 6 bases from J, leaving 8 bases between. CDR1 and CDR2 (germline): SGHAT, FQNNGV. The CDR3 contains 12 residues. Written as DNA, the CDR3 is TGTGCCAGCAGCTTCGAAGGGGATGGCTACACCTTC. Protein product: CASSFEGDGYTF.

The chain is built from TRBV20-1 and TRBJ1-6; D unresolved. This CDR3 comprises 14 residues. Trimming took 3 bases from V and 5 from J, leaving 11 bases between them. Germline CDR1 and CDR2: DFQATT and SNEGSKA (reference sequence). The CDR3 spells CSASATANNSPLHF. The CDR3 region has the DNA TGCAGTGCTAGCGCCACGGCAAATAATTCACCCCTCCACTTT.

This chain connects TRBV4-1 to TRBJ1-2; weak D call: TRBD1 (6 bases). V lost 3 bases, J lost 4 bases, and 12 bases lay in between. Germline V CDR1 and CDR2: MGHRA, YSYEKL. CDR3 length equals 14 residues. In nucleotides, the CDR3 is TGCGCCAGCAGCCAGTTGACAGGCCTCTATGGCTACACCTTC. This gives the protein CASSQLTGLYGYTF.

The V and J genes are TRBV7-3 and TRBJ2-3, with 8 bases that match TRBD2. From germline, CDR1 is SGHTA and CDR2 FQGTGA. The CDR3 is 15 amino acids. The V gene end was trimmed by 5 bases and the J gene end by 1 base; junction bases not matched to a gene: 5. The CDR3 sequence: CASSAGGAGTDTQYF. In DNA form, the CDR3 reads TGTGCCAGCAGCGCCGGGGGGGCGGGCACAGATACGCAGTATTTT.

The rearrangement uses TRBV28 and TRBJ2-7; tentatively, D is TRBD1 or TRBD2 (5 bases each). The germline V gene encodes CDR1 MDHEN and CDR2 SYDVKM. This CDR3 is built from 11 residues. The V gene lost 10 bases and the J gene lost 2 bases, with 9 bases spanning the gap. The CDR3 nucleotides read TGTGCCACTCTGGGACCCTACGAGCAGTACTTC. It specifies CATLGPYEQYF.

The V gene is TRBV11-3, the J gene TRBJ2-2, with D possibly matching TRBD1 (7 bases). The CDR3 length is 17 residues. Trimming cost V 5 bases and J 0 bases, with 16 bases left between them. Germline V gene lookup returns CDR1 SGHNT and CDR2 YENEEA. The CDR3 loop is CASSAGQRISNTGELFF. Here the CDR3 DNA reads TGTGCCAGCAGCGCGGGACAGAGAATTTCGAACACCGGGGAGCTGTTTTTT.

The rearrangement joins TRBV6-1 to TRBJ1-6; D is unclear. Per the germline V gene, CDR1 is MNHNS and CDR2 is SASEGT. CDR3 size: 15 residues. V was trimmed by 2 bases and J by 0 bases, leaving 5 bases between them. CDR3 in amino acids: CASSESNSYNSPLHF. The CDR3, as DNA: TGTGCCAGCAGTGAAAGCAACTCCTATAATTCACCCCTCCACTTT.

The chain uses TRBV29-1 and TRBJ1-1, with a tentative D call TRBD1 (6 bases). The CDR3 totals 13 residues. V was pared by 0 bases and J by 5 bases, with 10 bases between. Germline V gene sequence: CDR1 SQVTM, CDR2 ANQGSEA. The CDR3 protein is CSVEDQQGTEAFF. CDR3 in DNA: TGCAGCGTTGAAGATCAACAGGGAACTGAAGCTTTCTTT.

The sample holds a few counts of this clonotype. This sequence joins TRBV20-1 and TRBJ2-2; TRBD2 is a possible D gene (5 bases). V lost 2 bases, J lost 4 bases, and 8 bases lay in between. This CDR3 has 13 residues. The germline V gene has CDR1 DFQATT and CDR2 SNEGSKA (reference sequence). The CDR3 loop reads CSARPRGTGELFF. The CDR3 DNA follows: TGCAGTGCTAGACCCCGGGGCACCGGGGAGCTGTTTTTT.

The rearrangement uses TRBV6-1 and TRBJ1-1, with unresolved D. This CDR3 spans 12 amino acids. Germline-derived CDR1 and CDR2 are MNHNS and SASEGT. V was pared by 5 bases and J by 1 base, with 5 bases between. The CDR3 protein is CASSRQNTEAFF. Written as DNA, the CDR3 is TGTGCCAGCAGTCGACAGAACACTGAAGCTTTCTTT.

This clonotype was detected only a few times. This sequence joins TRBV6-2 or TRBV6-3 and TRBJ1-1; the match to TRBD1 covers 10 bases. Germline-derived CDR1 and CDR2 are MNHEY and SVGEGT. The V gene end was trimmed by 7 bases and the J gene end by 7 bases; junction bases not matched to a gene: 9. This CDR3 has 14 residues. The chain's CDR3 is CASNDRTGGREAFF. CDR3 coding DNA: TGTGCCAGCAACGACAGGACAGGGGGTCGTGAAGCTTTCTTT.

V is TRBV7-9 and J is TRBJ2-2, with 7 bases aligning to TRBD1. There are 15 residues in the CDR3. V was pared by 1 base and J by 4 bases, with 3 bases of the junction left unmatched. Germline V gives CDR1 SEHNR, CDR2 FQNEAQ (reference sequence). CDR3 protein: CASSLDRGVTGELFF. Written as DNA, the CDR3 is TGTGCCAGCAGCTTAGACAGGGGAGTCACCGGGGAGCTGTTTTTT.

CDR3 in DNA: TGTGCCAGCAGCGCCGTTGAGGTGGGTGGCTACACCTTC. Its protein product is CASSAVEVGGYTF. J is TRBJ1-2 and V is TRBV7-9; D call uncertain. Trimming pared 5 bases from V and 7 bases from J, leaving 14 bases between. CDR1 and CDR2 (germline): SEHNR, FQNEAQ (reference sequence). This CDR3 has 13 residues.

This clonotype is labeled as medium-sized. The CDR3 DNA sequence: TGTGCCAGCAGACGGGAGGGTGGGCGGGCCTACAATGAGCAGTTCTTC. Encoded protein: CASRREGGRAYNEQFF. V usage is TRBV6-1 and J usage is TRBJ2-1, with 8 nucleotides matching TRBD2. Germline V gene sequence: CDR1 MNHNS, CDR2 SASEGT. The CDR3 is 16 amino acids. Germline trimming cut 6 bases from V and 2 bases from J; bases unmatched to any gene: 9.

This clonotype is judged medium-sized. The chain has TRBV27 and TRBJ2-7; D ambiguous. Looked up from germline, CDR1 is MNHEY and CDR2 is SMNVEV (reference sequence). This CDR3 has 13 amino acids. V lost 0 bases, J lost 2 bases, and 5 bases lay in between. The CDR3 spells CASSLSGAYEQYF. As DNA, the CDR3 is TGTGCCAGCAGTTTATCAGGAGCCTACGAGCAGTACTTC.

The J gene is TRBJ2-5, the V gene TRBV2; 9 bases map to TRBD1. V trimming: 4 bases; J trimming: 5 bases; junction bases outside the gene matches: 2. Germline CDR1 and CDR2: SNHLY and FYNNEI. The CDR3 consists of 13 residues. CDR3 bases: TGTGCCAGCAGTGTAGGGACAGGGGAGACCCAGTACTTC. Amino acid sequence: CASSVGTGETQYF.

The V call is TRBV7-2, the J call TRBJ2-5; 10 nucleotides match TRBD1. Germline V gene data show CDR1 as SGHTA and CDR2 as FQGNSA. After removal of 5 bases from V and 7 bases from J, the junction contained 16 bases not matched to a gene. The CDR3 length is 17 residues. DNA for the CDR3: TGTGCCAGCAGCCCTCCGACAGGGGGCGCAAAGGAAGGGACCCAGTACTTC. Protein: CASSPPTGGAKEGTQYF. The full variable domain, rest sourced from reference TRBV7-2 and TRBJ2-5, is GAGVSQSPSNKVTEKGKDVELRCDPISGHTALYWYRQSLGQGLEFLIYFQGNSAPDKSGLPSDRFSAERTGGSVSTLTIQRTQQEDSAVYLCASSPPTGGAKEGTQYFGPGTRLLVL.